A selection of T cell receptor beta chains follows, all from one sample in a study of T cell changes during pregnancy in multiple sclerosis. Produced via immunoSEQ multiplex PCR; TCRdb's table is partial and in-frame only. The repertoire includes 23,000 or so clones, roughly 86% of them detected once, and about 13% sits in the top ten. The sample was CD8+ T cells from peripheral blood mononuclear cells, taken in the first trimester of pregnancy. These receptors came from a female donor in good health, enrolled as a control in a pregnancy study. Both conserved end residues are trimmed from each CDR3. Fields, in order: V gene, J gene, CDR3 protein.

TRBV9	TRBJ1-3	ASSVWDTSGNTIY
TRBV5-6	TRBJ2-1	ASSLASDYNEQF
TRBV6-4	TRBJ2-7	ASSDRAGTSGVLNEQY
TRBV4-2	TRBJ2-2	ASSQEGRDTGELF
TRBV6-4	TRBJ2-1	ASSAVAGEYNEQF
TRBV27	TRBJ1-5	ASSLFSGSNQPQH
TRBV19	TRBJ2-7	ASSSGGVFGEQY
TRBV4-2	TRBJ2-7	ASSQGEGPGGEQY
TRBV4-1	TRBJ2-7	ASSQQSGVDEQY
TRBV5-6	TRBJ2-5	ASSYRGQSYEETQY
TRBV2	TRBJ2-1	ASSEGGGGYNEQF
TRBV2	TRBJ1-5	ASSSGNQPQH
TRBV27	TRBJ2-5	ASSMTGVETQY
TRBV28	TRBJ2-3	ASERQGEADTQY
TRBV27	TRBJ1-2	ASSPGTGVNYGYT
TRBV4-1	TRBJ1-2	ASSQEEGRLYGYT
TRBV5-1	TRBJ1-1	ASSLALSTEAF
TRBV7-8	TRBJ2-1	ASSLLIAGAHNEQF
TRBV19	TRBJ2-1	ASRDQREGHWEQF
TRBV19	TRBJ1-1	ASSAGRGNTEAF
TRBV25-1	TRBJ2-1	ASSEGAGTGYNEQF
TRBV27	TRBJ2-7	ASSRDGYEQY
TRBV7-2	TRBJ1-5	ASSPQLSQPQH
TRBV6-5	TRBJ1-5	ASSYPGQINQPQH
TRBV7-9	TRBJ1-3	ASIAGGATVGNTIY
TRBV2	TRBJ1-2	ASSVNRGYT
TRBV7-2	TRBJ2-1	ASSLVGGDEQF
TRBV7-9	TRBJ1-5	ASSAGQNQPQH
TRBV4-2	TRBJ2-5	ASSQEWGAEETQY
TRBV28	TRBJ1-5	ASSYPGQGINQPQH
TRBV4-1	TRBJ1-3	ASSQGSGFGNTIY
TRBV30	TRBJ1-1	AVRTATVEAF
TRBV28	TRBJ2-5	ASSSTGEETQY
TRBV4-1	TRBJ2-2	ASSPLETGELF
TRBV27	TRBJ2-7	ASSATRDSGEQY
TRBV27	TRBJ2-7	ASSHQGNYEQY
TRBV2	TRBJ2-1	ASSELGSYNEQF
TRBV6-1	TRBJ2-5	ASSETSGGSETQY
TRBV14	TRBJ2-1	ASSQAFYNEQF